The clone carrying this T cell receptor beta chain was recorded a few times. Its specificity is not known. This record comes from a study of cytomegalovirus exposure and HLA in healthy donors. Notes on the study in general: What was likely a sequencing artifact was a cluster of highly shared sequence variants.

PCR involved 60 Vbeta and 13 Jbeta primers. Profiling relied on immunoSEQ multiplex PCR, and the TCRdb table lists in-frame clones only, not all of them. The sample holds roughly 200,000 clones, 85% seen once. The V gene end was trimmed by 0 bases and the J gene end by 2 bases; junction bases not matched to a gene: 1. Looked up from germline, CDR1 is MNHEY and CDR2 is SVGAGI. The CDR3 runs to 14 residues. The sequenced sample was PBMCs. V is TRBV6-5 and J is TRBJ2-7, with 7 nucleotides matching TRBD1. The source of this sequence is a woman in her forties or fifties in good health and CMV-seronegative. CDR3 in DNA: TGTGCCAGCAGTTACTCCGACAGGGCCTACGAGCAGTACTTC. It translates to CASSYSDRAYEQYF.